This T cell receptor beta chain emerged from a study of T cells in women clearing cervical HPV infection. General observations from the study: Each sample's T-cell count was unknown, possibly confounding richness. CIN3+ cases had significantly higher TCR repertoire richness than controls, but evenness did not differ.

A remark on this clone: Its specificity is not known. Sequencing ends 3 residues short of the CDR3 end; the germline J gene provides the rest.

This CDR3 is 15 amino acids long. Germline loops: CDR1 PRHDT, CDR2 FYEKMQ (reference sequence). Trimming shortened V by 5 bases and J by 1 base, and 14 bases separated the two germline ends. All participants had a single incident cervical HPV16 infection, and prevalent HPV16 infections were excluded. Using immunoSEQ multiplex PCR, the repertoire was profiled, and TCRdb retains in-frame clones only, with some absent. This table holds about 30,000 clones. This sequence originates from a woman between 18 and 69 years old with a cervical HPV16 infection that either progressed to CIN3+ or cleared (not recorded which). Sample: blood buffy coat. V is TRBV13 and J is TRBJ1-1; the D gene is possibly TRBD1 (5 bases). CDR3: CASSPRPGGNTEAFF. The DNA read from the CDR3 is TGTGCCAGCAGCCCGCGACCGGGGGGGAACACTGAA.